This TCR beta chain comes out of a study of cytomegalovirus exposure and HLA in healthy donors. Study-wide background: Researchers found that roughly 80% of almost 400 genotyped donors fell within the Caucasian-associated ancestry cluster. The study's findings and limits: In the analysis, some V segments, TRBV6-2 and TRBV6-3 included, were excluded as indistinguishable. Later on, a genetic analysis was performed. It linked a missense variant in DCLRE1C with V- and J-gene trimming of TCR beta. Highly shared variants forming one cluster were likely a sequencing artifact.

Details on this clone: Its antigen remains unidentified.

Germline CDR1 PRHDT, CDR2 FYEKMQ (reference sequence). The CDR3 sequence is 16 residues long. Trimming left V 6 bases short and J 2 bases short, with 16 bases between. A multiplex PCR was run with 60 Vbeta primers and 13 Jbeta primers. The data were produced by immunoSEQ multiplex PCR, yet TCRdb's version contains in-frame clones alone and is incomplete. The sample contains about 160,000 clones, about 80% of which appear only once. Input material: PBMCs. J is TRBJ2-2 and V is TRBV13; D is undetermined. This sequence originates from a woman aged 50 to 60 in good health and CMV-seropositive. The CDR3 DNA is TGTGCCAGCAGTTTTTCAATGACTCTTAACACCGGGGAGCTGTTTTTT. Translation gives CASSFSMTLNTGELFF.